This passage covers 29 T cell receptor beta chains from one sample sequenced in a study of blood T cell repertoires in COVID-19. Sequencing was performed with immunoSEQ multiplex PCR; in TCRdb, only in-frame clones are kept and a portion is missing. The table records some 170,000 clones, around 83% of them present only once. Material: PBMCs or T cells enriched from blood (not recorded which). All receptors derive from a man aged 50-59 years who had recovered from COVID-19.

V gene TRBV3-1 (or the pseudogene TRBV3-2) combines with J gene TRBJ1-2, with 7 nucleotides matching TRBD1. The CDR3 runs 14 residues. Germline values: CDR1 LGHDT, CDR2 YNNKEL (reference sequence). Trimming removed 4 bases from V and 2 bases from J; junction bases left unmatched: 4. DNA of the CDR3: TGTGCCAGCAGCCCCGGGACAGAGAACTATGGCTACACCTTC. Its protein is CASSPGTENYGYTF.

The rearrangement uses TRBV28 and TRBJ1-2; D unclear. Germline values: CDR1 MDHEN, CDR2 SYDVKM. The CDR3 spans 13 residues. V was shortened by 2 bases and J by 2 bases, with 6 bases between the two germline ends. The chain's CDR3 is CASSLGRNYGYTF. CDR3 coding DNA: TGTGCCAGCAGTTTAGGCAGAAACTATGGCTACACCTTC.

This chain uses TRBV5-6 with TRBJ1-1, with unresolved D. V was trimmed by 0 bases and J by 0 bases, leaving 9 bases between them. CDR3 size: 15 residues. CDR1 is SGHDT and CDR2 is YYEEEE in the germline V gene. The CDR3 loop is CASSLGRVMNTEAFF. The CDR3 nucleotides are TGTGCCAGCAGCTTGGGTCGGGTGATGAACACTGAAGCTTTCTTT.

This chain uses TRBV3-1 (or the pseudogene TRBV3-2) with TRBJ1-6, with 8 bases identical to TRBD1. There are 16 residues in the CDR3. The V and J ends lost 0 bases and 11 bases, in that order; junction bases with no gene match: 9. The germline gives CDR1 LGHDT, CDR2 YNNKEL (reference sequence). CDR3 in amino acids: CASSQEQQGAGTPLHF. The CDR3 DNA reads as TGTGCCAGCAGCCAAGAACAGCAGGGGGCTGGAACACCCCTCCACTTT.

This chain links TRBV5-8 with TRBJ2-7, with D possibly TRBD2 on 8 matching bases. Trimming cost V 0 bases and J 2 bases, with 15 bases left between them. CDR3 length: 16 amino acids. Germline CDR1 is SGHTS and CDR2 is YDEGEE. The CDR3 loop reads CASSLGGGTVPYEQYF. The CDR3 region has the DNA TGTGCCAGCAGCTTGGGCGGGGGGACAGTTCCCTACGAGCAGTACTTC.

The chain has TRBV19 and TRBJ1-2, with 10 bases identical to TRBD1. Germline V gives CDR1 LNHDA, CDR2 SQIVND (reference sequence). The V segment lost 5 bases and the J segment 3 bases; nucleotides outside the gene matches: 9. CDR3 size: 16 residues. The CDR3 coding sequence is TGTGCCAGTAGTGCAGGGACAGGGGCCGTCTACTATGGCTACACCTTC. Translating gives CASSAGTGAVYYGYTF.

This chain connects TRBV30 to TRBJ1-2; D may be TRBD1 (5 bases). Looked up from germline, CDR1 is GTSNPN and CDR2 is SVGIG (reference sequence). The CDR3 runs 13 residues. Trimming removed 1 base from V and 8 bases from J, with 14 bases in between. CDR3 nucleotide sequence: TGTGCCTGGAGTGCCGGGAGGGGCGGCGGCTACACCTTC. It yields the protein CAWSAGRGGGYTF.

CDR3: CASSSRTGGFGYGYTF. The CDR3 DNA is TGTGCCAGCAGTTCCCGGACAGGGGGCTTCGGCTATGGCTACACCTTC. The V gene is TRBV28, the J gene TRBJ1-2; 11 bases agree with TRBD1. The CDR3 sequence is 16 residues long. Unmatched junction bases numbered 8, after V lost 4 bases and J lost 4 bases. Germline-derived CDR1 and CDR2 are MDHEN and SYDVKM.

This chain connects TRBV5-8 to TRBJ1-3, with D possibly TRBD1 on 5 matching bases. V was cut by 5 bases and J by 3 bases, with 12 bases left in between. The CDR3 is made up of 14 amino acids. The germline V gene encodes CDR1 SGHTS and CDR2 YDEGEE. The CDR3 sequence is CASSQTENGNTIYF. CDR3 DNA: TGTGCCAGCAGTCAGACAGAGAATGGAAACACCATATATTTT. Together with reference TRBV5-8 and TRBJ1-3, the CDR3 gives the full variable domain: EAGVTQSPTHLIKTRGQQATLRCSPISGHTSVYWYQQALGLGLQFLLWYDEGEERNRGNFPPRFSGRQFPNYSSELNVNALELEDSALYLCASSQTENGNTIYFGEGSWLTVV.

This clone was picked up a small number of times. The rearrangement links TRBV11-2 to TRBJ1-1; D is undetermined. The V end was cut by 1 base, the J end by 5 bases, with 11 bases between. This CDR3 spans 14 amino acids. Germline V gene data show CDR1 as SGHAT and CDR2 as FQNNGV. The CDR3 here is CASSLVSSSTEAFF. CDR3 coding DNA: TGTGCCAGCAGCTTAGTTTCCAGTTCTACTGAAGCTTTCTTT.

V is TRBV4-2 and J is TRBJ2-7; 7 bases are shared with TRBD1. V gave up 3 bases and J gave up 3 bases; unmatched junction bases: 5. Germline V gene data show CDR1 as LGHNA and CDR2 as YNFKEQ. CDR3 size: 14 residues. CDR3 sequence reads: CASSHFGTVYEQYF. The CDR3, as DNA: TGTGCCAGCAGCCATTTCGGGACAGTCTACGAGCAGTACTTC.

V and J are TRBV15 and TRBJ1-3; no clear D gene. The CDR3 sequence is 14 residues long. From germline, CDR1 is LNHNV and CDR2 YYDKDF (reference sequence). The V gene lost 0 bases and the J gene lost 3 bases, with 6 bases spanning the gap. The CDR3 loop is CATSRDSDGNTIYF. The DNA for the CDR3 is TGTGCCACCAGCAGAGATTCAGATGGAAACACCATATATTTT.

V gene TRBV5-1 combines with J gene TRBJ2-2; 9 bases align to TRBD2. Germline V gene lookup returns CDR1 SGHRS and CDR2 YFSETQ. The CDR3 loop spans 14 amino acids. Trimming removed 5 bases from V and 4 bases from J; junction bases left unmatched: 3. The CDR3 reads CASSELAGTGELFF. CDR3 coding DNA: TGCGCCAGCAGTGAACTAGCGGGCACCGGGGAGCTGTTTTTT.

This clone was detected only a few times. J is TRBJ1-3 and V is TRBV18, with 7 bases fitting TRBD1. With 6 bases clipped from V and 0 bases from J, the junction kept 2 bases outside the gene matches. Germline lookup yields CDR1 KGHSH and CDR2 LQKENI. This CDR3 is 14 amino acids long. CDR3 in DNA: TGTGCCAGCTCCGGGACAGACTCTGGAAACACCATATATTTT. Translation gives CASSGTDSGNTIYF.

The table lists this clone with a few counts. V is TRBV6-5 and J is TRBJ2-5, with 9 bases lining up with TRBD1. V lost 2 bases to trimming and J lost 2 bases; unmatched junction nucleotides: 3. Germline V lookup: CDR1 MNHEY, CDR2 SVGAGI. The CDR3 is 15 amino acids. The CDR3 sequence: CASSYVGTGQETQYF. As DNA, the CDR3 is TGTGCCAGCAGTTACGTGGGGACAGGGCAAGAGACCCAGTACTTC.

The chain joins TRBV10-3 to TRBJ2-1; no clear D gene. Trimming pared 4 bases from V and 3 bases from J, leaving 10 bases between. This CDR3 has 14 amino acids. Germline CDR1 is ENHRY and CDR2 is SYGVKD. The chain's CDR3 is CAISGDFDYNEQFF. In nucleotides, the CDR3 is TGTGCCATCAGTGGTGACTTCGACTACAATGAGCAGTTCTTC.

This clone was detected only a few times. The gene calls are TRBV5-1 and TRBJ1-4, with D perhaps matching TRBD1 (6 bases). CDR1 is SGHRS, CDR2 YFSETQ, per germline. CDR3 size: 14 residues. Trimming took 1 base from V and 5 from J, leaving 9 bases between them. The CDR3 loop is CASSLQGPNEKLFF. As DNA, the CDR3 is TGCGCCAGCAGCTTGCAGGGGCCGAATGAAAAACTGTTTTTT.

This rearrangement joins TRBV3-1 (or the pseudogene TRBV3-2) to TRBJ2-7; D remains unclear. The length of the CDR3 is 14 residues. Germline lookup yields CDR1 LGHDT and CDR2 YNNKEL (reference sequence). Trimming took off 2 bases at V and 0 bases at J, with 8 bases between the two ends. The CDR3 here is CASSQFTSSYEQYF. The CDR3 nucleotides are TGTGCCAGCAGCCAATTTACAAGCTCCTACGAGCAGTACTTC.

V gene TRBV19 combines with J gene TRBJ1-1; maybe TRBD1 (5 bases). V lost 4 bases to trimming and J lost 0 bases, with 12 bases between them. This CDR3 region has 15 residues. Germline V gene data show CDR1 as LNHDA and CDR2 as SQIVND (reference sequence). Here the CDR3 DNA reads TGTGCCAGTAGTAAGGGGCAAAGCATGAACACTGAAGCTTTCTTT. This gives the protein CASSKGQSMNTEAFF.

The rearrangement uses TRBV29-1 and TRBJ2-3; 12 bases are shared with TRBD2. Trimming took 5 bases from V and 4 from J; bases not matched to a gene: 4. Germline lookup yields CDR1 SQVTM and CDR2 ANQGSEA. The CDR3 runs to 14 residues. The DNA for the CDR3 is TGCAGCGTTCCGACTAGCGGGGGAGCAGATACGCAGTATTTT. It specifies CSVPTSGGADTQYF.

The V call is TRBV28, the J call TRBJ1-1; maybe TRBD1 (5 bases). Germline CDR1 MDHEN, CDR2 SYDVKM. The CDR3 spans 13 residues. The ends were cut back, 8 bases at V and 6 bases at J, with 16 bases in the middle. The CDR3 DNA follows: TGTGCCAGCGGTATCCAGGGATCCTCTGAAGCTTTCTTT. The encoded protein is CASGIQGSSEAFF.

This clone was seen ten or more times. The chain recombines TRBV2 with TRBJ1-1; D is perhaps TRBD1 (5 bases). With 8 bases removed from V and 0 bases from J, the gap between germline ends came to 10 bases. The CDR3 spans 13 residues. Per germline, CDR1 SNHLY and CDR2 FYNNEI. CDR3 residues: CASAGQMNTEAFF. CDR3 sequence (DNA): TGTGCCAGCGCAGGACAAATGAACACTGAAGCTTTCTTT.

The gene calls are TRBV12-3 or TRBV12-4 and TRBJ1-2; 8 nucleotides line up with TRBD1. This CDR3 contains 12 residues. V shed 3 bases, J shed 8 bases, and the junction held 2 bases outside the gene matches. The CDR3 loop reads CASSFWTGGYTF. The CDR3 region has the DNA TGTGCCAGCAGTTTCTGGACAGGGGGCTACACCTTC.

The V gene is TRBV3-1 (or the pseudogene TRBV3-2), the J gene TRBJ2-5, with 8 bases matching TRBD2. Trimming removed 1 base from V and 5 bases from J; junction bases left unmatched: 6. This CDR3 has 15 amino acids. Per germline, CDR1 LGHDT and CDR2 YNNKEL (reference sequence). CDR3 loop: CASSQVTSGRETQYF. The CDR3 region has the DNA TGTGCCAGCAGCCAAGTAACTAGCGGTCGGGAGACCCAGTACTTC.

The CDR3 coding sequence is TGTGCCAGCAGCAAGAACAGGGGTGCAGAGACCCAGTACTTC. Translation gives CASSKNRGAETQYF. The rearrangement links TRBV14 to TRBJ2-5, with 7 bases fitting TRBD1. There are 14 residues in the CDR3. Trimming cost V 5 bases and J 4 bases; bases outside gene matches: 7. CDR1 and CDR2 (germline): SGHDN, FVKESK. Full variable domain (remainder filled in from reference TRBV14 and TRBJ2-5): EAGVTQFPSHSVIEKGQTVTLRCDPISGHDNLYWYRRVMGKEIKFLLHFVKESKQDESGMPNNRFLAERTGGTYSTLKVQPAELEDSGVYFCASSKNRGAETQYFGPGTRLLVL.

The chain employs TRBV12-5 and TRBJ1-2; 9 nucleotides align to TRBD1. Germline loops: CDR1 LGHNT, CDR2 FRNRAP. The CDR3 runs 18 residues. The J segment lost 7 bases and the V segment lost 2 bases, leaving 17 bases of the junction unmatched. CDR3: CASGLPLTTGGVLGGYTF. In DNA form, the CDR3 reads TGTGCTAGTGGTTTGCCCCTTACCACAGGGGGCGTGTTGGGTGGCTACACCTTC.

In its sample, this clone was seen a few times. The rearrangement uses TRBV12-3 or TRBV12-4 and TRBJ1-2; D unclear. Deletions cut 3 bases from V and 5 bases from J, with 10 bases between. CDR3 length: 13 residues. The chain's CDR3 is CASSFPRIYGYTF. The CDR3 DNA is TGTGCCAGCAGTTTTCCCAGGATTTATGGCTACACCTTC.

The chain has TRBV10-3 and TRBJ1-5; D possibly corresponds to TRBD1 (6 bases). Trimming took off 7 bases at V and 2 bases at J, with 15 bases between the two ends. The germline V gene encodes CDR1 ENHRY and CDR2 SYGVKD. The CDR3 has 15 residues. As DNA, the CDR3 is TGTGCCATCAAAGGGGGGGGAGAGGGCAATCAGCCCCAGCATTTT. This translates into CAIKGGGEGNQPQHF.

This sequence joins TRBV2 and TRBJ1-5, with D possibly matching TRBD1 (5 bases). V lost 4 bases and J lost 3, with 13 bases in between. The CDR3 is 15 amino acids. Germline lookup yields CDR1 SNHLY and CDR2 FYNNEI. CDR3 loop: CASSAITGPNQPQHF. DNA of the CDR3: TGTGCCAGCAGTGCTATCACAGGTCCCAATCAGCCCCAGCATTTT.